A selection of T cell receptor beta chains follows, all from one sample in a study of blood T cell repertoires in COVID-19. Clones were sequenced by immunoSEQ multiplex PCR, and TCRdb holds only the in-frame ones, with some missing. The sample shows fewer than 250,000 clones, roughly 90% of them seen only once. Input material: PBMCs or T cells enriched from blood (not recorded which). Receptors originate from a woman aged 18-29 years who had recovered from COVID-19. Each CDR3 is given with its conserved first and last residue. The D gene is left open where the match is weak. The listing skips clone size in some rows; elsewhere it reads once, few, many or a size class.

j_gene	v_gene	abundance	d_gene	CDR3aa	CDR3nt
TRBJ1-1	TRBV28	NA	NA	CASSLFQMNTEAFF	TGTGCCAGCAGTTTGTTCCAAATGAACACTGAAGCTTTCTTT
TRBJ1-1	TRBV10-2	NA	NA	CASSESLGVAFF	TGCGCCAGCAGTGAGTCGTTAGGGGTAGCTTTCTTT
TRBJ1-1	TRBV28	NA	NA	CASSPRQVTYTEAFF	TGTGCCAGCAGTCCAAGACAGGTCACGTACACTGAAGCTTTCTTT
TRBJ2-2	TRBV5-4	NA	TRBD2	CASSATSGGPPDGELFF	TGTGCCAGCAGTGCGACTAGCGGGGGACCGCCCGACGGGGAGCTGTTTTTT
TRBJ2-1	TRBV5-1	NA	TRBD2	CASSLAYVGGGEDEQFF	TGCGCCAGCAGCTTGGCTTATGTAGGCGGGGGGGAAGATGAGCAGTTCTTC
TRBJ2-1	TRBV30	NA	TRBD2	CAWSGRGGQNEQFF	TGTGCCTGGAGCGGACGCGGGGGGCAGAATGAGCAGTTCTTC
TRBJ1-1	TRBV24-1	NA	NA	CATSSAGRRTEAFF	TGTGCCACCAGTTCGGCGGGCCGGCGCACTGAAGCTTTCTTT
TRBJ2-7	TRBV7-9	NA	TRBD2	CASSLVQRGTYEQYF	TGTGCCAGCAGCTTAGTCCAGCGGGGAACCTACGAGCAGTACTTC
TRBJ1-1	TRBV7-9	NA	TRBD1	CASSSDRGATEAFF	TGTGCCAGCAGCTCTGACAGGGGCGCGACTGAAGCTTTCTTT
TRBJ2-7	TRBV2	NA	TRBD1	CASNRGTGDRDEQYF	TGTGCCAGCAATCGCGGGACAGGGGACAGGGACGAGCAGTACTTC
TRBJ2-7	TRBV6-5	NA	TRBD2	CASTGGVEEVYEQYF	TGTGCCAGCACGGGAGGGGTTGAAGAGGTTTACGAGCAGTACTTC
TRBJ1-2	TRBV2	NA	NA	CAGRLNYGYTF	TGTGCGGGGCGACTTAACTATGGCTACACCTTC
TRBJ2-1	TRBV9	NA	NA	CASSVGLGGSYNEQFF	TGTGCCAGCAGCGTAGGGTTAGGGGGCTCCTACAATGAGCAGTTCTTC
TRBJ1-1	TRBV30	NA	NA	CAWSPFSPNTEAFF	TGTGCCTGGAGTCCTTTCAGTCCGAACACTGAAGCTTTCTTT
TRBJ1-3	TRBV18	once	NA	CASSPPGPVRDTIYF	TGTGCCAGCTCACCTCCGGGCCCGGTGAGGGACACCATATATTTT
TRBJ2-3	TRBV28	NA	NA	CASSPSGDTDTQYF	TGTGCCAGCAGTCCCTCCGGGGACACAGATACGCAGTATTTT
TRBJ1-2	TRBV12-3/TRBV12-4	NA	NA	CASSSGGRGGYTF	TGTGCCAGCAGCTCCGGGGGTAGGGGTGGCTACACCTTC